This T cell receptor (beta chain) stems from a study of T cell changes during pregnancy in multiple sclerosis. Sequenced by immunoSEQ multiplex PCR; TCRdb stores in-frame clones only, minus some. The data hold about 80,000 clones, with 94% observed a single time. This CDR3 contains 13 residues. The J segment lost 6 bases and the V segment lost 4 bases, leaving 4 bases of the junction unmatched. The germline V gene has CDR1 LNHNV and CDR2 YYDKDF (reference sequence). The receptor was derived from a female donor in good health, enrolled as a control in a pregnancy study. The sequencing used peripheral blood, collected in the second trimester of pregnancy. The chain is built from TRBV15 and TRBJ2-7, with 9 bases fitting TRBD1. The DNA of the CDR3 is TGTGCCACCAGCATCCGGACAGGGGTCGAGCAGTACTTC. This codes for CATSIRTGVEQYF.